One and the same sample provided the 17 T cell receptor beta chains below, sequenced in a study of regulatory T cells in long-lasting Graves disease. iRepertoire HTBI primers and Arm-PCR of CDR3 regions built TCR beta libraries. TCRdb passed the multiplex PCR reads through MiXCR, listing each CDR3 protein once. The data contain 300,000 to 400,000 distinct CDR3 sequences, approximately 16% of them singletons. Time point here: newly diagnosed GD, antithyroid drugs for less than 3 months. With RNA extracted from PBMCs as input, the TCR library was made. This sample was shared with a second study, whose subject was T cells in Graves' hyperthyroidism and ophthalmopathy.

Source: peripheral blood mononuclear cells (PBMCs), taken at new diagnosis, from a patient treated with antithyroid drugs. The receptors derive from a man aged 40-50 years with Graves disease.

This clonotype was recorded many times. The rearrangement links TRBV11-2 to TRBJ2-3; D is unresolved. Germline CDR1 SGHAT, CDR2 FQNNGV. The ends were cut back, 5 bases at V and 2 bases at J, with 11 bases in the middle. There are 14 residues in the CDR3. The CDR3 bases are TGTGCCAGCAGCCCTCGGACCACCACAGATACGCAGTATTTT. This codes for CASSPRTTTDTQYF.

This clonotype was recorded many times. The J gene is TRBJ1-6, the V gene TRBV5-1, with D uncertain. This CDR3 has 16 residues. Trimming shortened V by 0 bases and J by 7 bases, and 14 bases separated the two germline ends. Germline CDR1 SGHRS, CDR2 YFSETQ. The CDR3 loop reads CASSLARGSGNSPLHF. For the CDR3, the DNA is TGCGCCAGCAGCTTGGCGCGGGGATCGGGAAATTCACCCCTCCACTTT. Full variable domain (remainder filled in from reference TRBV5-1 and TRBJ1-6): KAGVTQTPRYLIKTRGQQVTLSCSPISGHRSVSWYQQTPGQGLQFLFEYFSETQRNKGNFPGRFSGRQFSNSRSEMNVSTLELGDSALYLCASSLARGSGNSPLHFGNGTRLTVT.

The CDR3 loop is CASSQGGQGPRSYEQYF. CDR3 nucleotides: TGTGCCAGCAGCCAAGGGGGACAGGGGCCGCGCTCCTACGAGCAGTACTTC. The rearrangement joins TRBV3-1 to TRBJ2-7; 10 positions agree with TRBD1. Germline CDR1 LGHDT, CDR2 YNNKEL (reference sequence). The CDR3 consists of 17 residues. The trim removed 1 base at V and 0 bases at J, leaving 6 bases unmatched.

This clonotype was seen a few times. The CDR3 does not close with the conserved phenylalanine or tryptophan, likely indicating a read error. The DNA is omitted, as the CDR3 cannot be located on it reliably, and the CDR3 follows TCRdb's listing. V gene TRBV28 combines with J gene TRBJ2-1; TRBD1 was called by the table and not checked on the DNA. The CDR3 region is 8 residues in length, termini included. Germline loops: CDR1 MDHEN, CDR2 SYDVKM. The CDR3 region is CASSPRGV.

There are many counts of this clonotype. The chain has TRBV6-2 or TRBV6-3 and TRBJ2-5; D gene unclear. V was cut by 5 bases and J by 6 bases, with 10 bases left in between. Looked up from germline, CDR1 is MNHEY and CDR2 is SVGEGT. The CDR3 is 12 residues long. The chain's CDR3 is CASSRGMKTQYF. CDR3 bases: TGTGCCAGCAGTCGCGGAATGAAGACCCAGTACTTC.

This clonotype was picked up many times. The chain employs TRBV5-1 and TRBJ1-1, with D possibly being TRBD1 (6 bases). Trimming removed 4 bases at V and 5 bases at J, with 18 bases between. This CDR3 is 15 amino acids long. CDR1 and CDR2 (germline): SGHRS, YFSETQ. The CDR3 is CASSLIGGRGTEAFF. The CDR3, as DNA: TGCGCCAGCAGCCTCATAGGGGGTAGGGGAACTGAAGCTTTCTTT.

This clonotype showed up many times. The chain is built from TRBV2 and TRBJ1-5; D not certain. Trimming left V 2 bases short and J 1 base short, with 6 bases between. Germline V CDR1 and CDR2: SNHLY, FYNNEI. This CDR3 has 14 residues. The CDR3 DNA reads TGTGCCAGCAGTGAATGGGGAAGCAATCAGCCCCAGCATTTT. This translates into CASSEWGSNQPQHF.

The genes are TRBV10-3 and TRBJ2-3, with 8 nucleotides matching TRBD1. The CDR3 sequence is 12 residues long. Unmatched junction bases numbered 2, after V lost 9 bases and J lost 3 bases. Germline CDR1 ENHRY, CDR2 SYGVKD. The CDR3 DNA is TGTGCCATTAGGACAGGGACAGATACGCAGTATTTT. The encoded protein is CAIRTGTDTQYF.

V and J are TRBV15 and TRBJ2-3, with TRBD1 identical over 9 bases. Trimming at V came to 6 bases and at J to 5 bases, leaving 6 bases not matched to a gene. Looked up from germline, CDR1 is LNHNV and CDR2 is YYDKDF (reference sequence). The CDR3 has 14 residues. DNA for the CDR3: TGTGCCACCAGGGAAGACAGGGGGATAGATACGCAGTATTTT. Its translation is CATREDRGIDTQYF.

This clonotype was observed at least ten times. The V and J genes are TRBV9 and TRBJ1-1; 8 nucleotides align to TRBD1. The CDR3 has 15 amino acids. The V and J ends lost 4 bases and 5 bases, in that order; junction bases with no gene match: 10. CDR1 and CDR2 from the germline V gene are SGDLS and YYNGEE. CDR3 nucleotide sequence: TGTGCCAGCAGCCGATGGACAGGGCACGAGACTGAAGCTTTCTTT. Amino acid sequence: CASSRWTGHETEAFF.

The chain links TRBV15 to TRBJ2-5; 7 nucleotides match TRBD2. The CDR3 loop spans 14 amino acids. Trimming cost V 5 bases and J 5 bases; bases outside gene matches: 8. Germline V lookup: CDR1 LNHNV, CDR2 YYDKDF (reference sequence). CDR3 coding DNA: TGTGCCACCAGCCCAGGGTCCGGGGGGGAGACCCAGTACTTC. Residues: CATSPGSGGETQYF.

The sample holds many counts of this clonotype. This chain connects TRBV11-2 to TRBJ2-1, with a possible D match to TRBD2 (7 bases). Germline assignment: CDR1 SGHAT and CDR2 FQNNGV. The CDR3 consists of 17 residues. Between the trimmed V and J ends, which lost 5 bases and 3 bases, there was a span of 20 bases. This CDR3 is CASSPSRGGTFYNEQFF. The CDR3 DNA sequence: TGTGCCAGCAGCCCGAGTAGGGGGGGCACATTCTACAATGAGCAGTTCTTC.

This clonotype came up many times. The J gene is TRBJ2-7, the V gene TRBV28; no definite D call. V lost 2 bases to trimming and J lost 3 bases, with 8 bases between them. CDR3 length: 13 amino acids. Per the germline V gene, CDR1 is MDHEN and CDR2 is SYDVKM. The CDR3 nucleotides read TGTGCCAGCAGTTTAAGGGTTCTCTACGAGCAGTACTTC. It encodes CASSLRVLYEQYF. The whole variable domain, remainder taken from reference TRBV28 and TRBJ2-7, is DVKVTQSSRYLVKRTGEKVFLECVQDMDHENMFWYRQDPGLGLRLIYFSYDVKMKEKGDIPEGYSVSREKKERFSLILESASTNQTSMYLCASSLRVLYEQYFGPGTRLTVT.

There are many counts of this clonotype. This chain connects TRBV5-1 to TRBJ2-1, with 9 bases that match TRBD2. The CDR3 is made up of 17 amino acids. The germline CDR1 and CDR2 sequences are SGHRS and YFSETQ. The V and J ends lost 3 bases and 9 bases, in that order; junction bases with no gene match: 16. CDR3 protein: CASSSTPGASGVTEQFF. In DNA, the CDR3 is TGCGCCAGCAGCTCCACTCCGGGGGCTAGCGGGGTTACTGAGCAGTTCTTC.

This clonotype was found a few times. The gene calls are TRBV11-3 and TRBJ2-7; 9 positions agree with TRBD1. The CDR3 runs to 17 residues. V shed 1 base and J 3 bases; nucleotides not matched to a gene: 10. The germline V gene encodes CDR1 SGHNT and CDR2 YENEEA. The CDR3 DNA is TGTGCCAGCAGCTTAGGGACGGGGACAGGGATAGTCTACGAGCAGTACTTC. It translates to CASSLGTGTGIVYEQYF.

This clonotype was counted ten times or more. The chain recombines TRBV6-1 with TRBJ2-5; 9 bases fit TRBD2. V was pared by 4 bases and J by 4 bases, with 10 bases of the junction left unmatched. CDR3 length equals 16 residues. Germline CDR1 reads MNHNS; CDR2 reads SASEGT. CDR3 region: CASSVALAGTGETQYF. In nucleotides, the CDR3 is TGTGCCAGCAGTGTCGCTCTAGCGGGAACAGGAGAGACCCAGTACTTC.

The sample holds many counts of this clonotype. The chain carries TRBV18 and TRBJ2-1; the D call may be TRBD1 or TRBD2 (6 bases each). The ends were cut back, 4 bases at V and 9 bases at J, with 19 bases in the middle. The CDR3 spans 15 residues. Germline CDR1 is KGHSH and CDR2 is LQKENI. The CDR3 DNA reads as TGTGCCAGCTCACTTTCGTCGACAGGAGGGACTGAGCAGTTCTTC. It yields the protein CASSLSSTGGTEQFF.